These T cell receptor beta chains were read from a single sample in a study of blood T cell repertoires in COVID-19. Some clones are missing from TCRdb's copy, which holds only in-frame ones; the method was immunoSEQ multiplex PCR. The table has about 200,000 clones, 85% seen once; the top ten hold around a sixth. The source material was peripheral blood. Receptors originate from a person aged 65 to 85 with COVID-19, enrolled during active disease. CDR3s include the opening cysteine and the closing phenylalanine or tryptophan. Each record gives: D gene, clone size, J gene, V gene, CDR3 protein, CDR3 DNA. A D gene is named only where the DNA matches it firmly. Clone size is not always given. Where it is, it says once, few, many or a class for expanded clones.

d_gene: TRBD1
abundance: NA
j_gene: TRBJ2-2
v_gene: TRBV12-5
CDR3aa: CASGTGQGDSGELFF
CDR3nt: TGTGCTAGTGGTACCGGACAGGGCGATTCCGGGGAGCTGTTTTTT

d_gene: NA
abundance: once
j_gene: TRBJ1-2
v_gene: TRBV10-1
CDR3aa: CASSMQGLGYTF
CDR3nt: TGCGCCAGCAGTATGCAGGGATTAGGCTACACCTTC

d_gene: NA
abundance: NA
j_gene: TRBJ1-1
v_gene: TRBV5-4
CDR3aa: CASSLRPGMVRSEAFF
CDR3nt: TGTGCCAGCAGCTTGCGTCCAGGGATGGTTCGATCTGAAGCTTTCTTT

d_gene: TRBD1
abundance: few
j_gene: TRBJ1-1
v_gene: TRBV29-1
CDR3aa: CSAWDRGTEAFF
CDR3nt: TGCAGCGCGTGGGACAGGGGAACTGAAGCTTTCTTT

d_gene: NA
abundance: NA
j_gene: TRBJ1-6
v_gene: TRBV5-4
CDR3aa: CASSFGSPVGSPLHF
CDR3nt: TGTGCCAGCAGCTTCGGGTCCCCAGTGGGTTCACCCCTCCACTTT

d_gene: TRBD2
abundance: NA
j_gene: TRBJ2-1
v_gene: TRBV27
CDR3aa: CASKTGLAGANEQFF
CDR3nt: TGTGCCAGCAAAACCGGACTAGCGGGAGCAAATGAGCAGTTCTTC

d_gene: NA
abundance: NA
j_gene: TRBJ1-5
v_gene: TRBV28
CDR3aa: CASSLSGRQNQPQHF
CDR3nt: TGTGCCAGCAGTTTATCAGGGAGGCAAAATCAGCCCCAGCATTTT

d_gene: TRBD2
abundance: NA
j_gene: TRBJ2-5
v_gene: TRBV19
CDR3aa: CASSNVEGRVETQYF
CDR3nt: TGTGCCAGTAGTAACGTCGAGGGGAGGGTTGAGACCCAGTACTTC

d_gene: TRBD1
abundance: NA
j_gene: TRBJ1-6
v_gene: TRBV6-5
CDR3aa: CASRTGGVYNSPLHF
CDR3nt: TGTGCCAGCCGGACAGGAGGGGTCTATAATTCACCCCTCCACTTT

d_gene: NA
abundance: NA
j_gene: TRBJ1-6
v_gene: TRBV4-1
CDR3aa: CASSQDSGARNSPLHF
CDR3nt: TGCGCCAGCAGCCAAGATTCAGGGGCGCGGAATTCACCCCTCCACTTT

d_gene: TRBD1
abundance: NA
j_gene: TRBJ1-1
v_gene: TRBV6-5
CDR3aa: CASTRTGQNTEAFF
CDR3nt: TGTGCCAGCACCCGGACAGGGCAAAACACTGAAGCTTTCTTT

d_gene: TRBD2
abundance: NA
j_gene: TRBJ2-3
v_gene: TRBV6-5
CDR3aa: CASSSPAGSTDTQYF
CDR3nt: TGTGCCAGCAGTTCTCCAGCGGGAAGCACAGATACGCAGTATTTT

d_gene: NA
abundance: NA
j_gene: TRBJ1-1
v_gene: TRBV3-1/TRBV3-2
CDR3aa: CASSQGSTEAFF
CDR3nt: TGTGCCAGCAGCCAAGGTAGCACTGAAGCTTTCTTT

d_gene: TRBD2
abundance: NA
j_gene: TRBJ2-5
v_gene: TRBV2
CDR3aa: CASSERGPAGGQETQYF
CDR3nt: TGTGCCAGCAGTGAGCGCGGGCCAGCGGGGGGCCAAGAGACCCAGTACTTC

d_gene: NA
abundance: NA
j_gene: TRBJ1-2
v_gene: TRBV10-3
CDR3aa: CAIASTNDGYTF
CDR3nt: TGTGCCATCGCTTCCACAAACGATGGCTACACCTTC